Each of the 27 T cell receptor beta chains below was sequenced from the same sample in a study of molecular identifiers for immune sequencing clone quantification (dated by TCRdb to the late 2010s). The method behind the library was PCR. The sequencing machine was a NextSeq 500. TCRdb took the public reads, trimmed them with fastp at Q25, ran MiXCR for clone calling and kept in-frame beta chains. Merged by CDR3 protein, the rows form single entries marked with the most common genes and DNA. The sample contains 8,300 or so distinct CDR3 sequences, 35% of them found a single time. About 6.7% of the sample rests with the top ten. Sequenced: naive CD8+ T cells from blood, with Jurkat cell RNA spiked in. The intended sense of this specimen's cell subset or site label: FACS-sorted CD8+CD4-CCR7+CD45RA+ naive T cells. The receptors originated from a human donor in good health. Some libraries in this study had Jurkat cell RNA spiked in.

This clonotype came up a few times. The V and J genes are TRBV28 and TRBJ2-7; D not certain. The V end was cut by 2 bases, the J end by 0 bases, with 2 bases between. The germline V gene encodes CDR1 MDHEN and CDR2 SYDVKM. CDR3 length: 12 residues. CDR3 nucleotide sequence: TGTGCCAGCAGTTTAGCCTCCTACGAGCAGTACTTC. This translates into CASSLASYEQYF.

This clonotype is categorized as medium-sized. This sequence joins TRBV29-1 and TRBJ2-1; 7 nucleotides line up with TRBD2. The germline CDR1 and CDR2 sequences are SQVTM and ANQGSEA. The CDR3 contains 13 residues. Germline trimming cut 5 bases from V and 3 bases from J; bases unmatched to any gene: 4. The chain's CDR3 is CSVRLAVYNEQFF. CDR3 in DNA: TGCAGCGTTAGGCTAGCGGTCTACAATGAGCAGTTCTTC.

V gene TRBV6-6 combines with J gene TRBJ1-1; TRBD1 matches 9 bases. The V segment lost 2 bases and the J segment 4 bases; nucleotides outside the gene matches: 5. Germline V lookup: CDR1 MNHNY, CDR2 SVGAGI (reference sequence). The CDR3 has 15 residues. CDR3: CASSYPGQGGTEAFF. The DNA for the CDR3 is TGTGCCAGCAGTTACCCGGGACAGGGCGGCACTGAAGCTTTCTTT.

This chain links TRBV9 with TRBJ1-2; D remains ambiguous. Trimming took off 4 bases at V and 2 bases at J, with 21 bases between the two ends. The CDR3 extends over 17 amino acids. Germline assignment: CDR1 SGDLS and CDR2 YYNGEE. In DNA, the CDR3 is TGTGCCAGCAGCATGCCGATCCATCTGAACAGAAACTATGGCTACACCTTC. It yields the protein CASSMPIHLNRNYGYTF.

This clonotype has just a few counts. J is TRBJ2-2 and V is TRBV6-2 or TRBV6-3, with 9 bases lining up with TRBD1. The CDR3 covers 14 residues. Trimming at V came to 8 bases and at J to 5 bases, leaving 6 bases not matched to a gene. From germline, CDR1 is MNHEY and CDR2 SVGEGT. CDR3 in amino acids: CASLTGGRTGELFF. The CDR3 DNA follows: TGTGCCAGCCTAACAGGGGGCCGTACCGGGGAGCTGTTTTTT.

The J gene is TRBJ1-1, the V gene TRBV6-5; D call uncertain. This CDR3 is built from 13 residues. CDR1 is MNHEY, CDR2 SVGAGI, per germline. V was cut by 3 bases and J by 6 bases, with 11 bases left in between. CDR3 in amino acids: CASSYRNVAEAFF. CDR3 in DNA: TGTGCCAGCAGTTATCGGAACGTCGCTGAAGCTTTCTTT.

Comments on this clonotype: In this CDR3 the conserved last residue, phenylalanine or tryptophan, is missing, so a read error is likely. The chain joins TRBV19 to TRBJ2-3; TRBD1 or TRBD2 may be the D gene (6 bases each). CDR1 is LNHDA, CDR2 SQIVND, per germline (reference sequence). V was trimmed by 3 bases and J by 8 bases, leaving 9 bases between them. The CDR3 spans 12 residues. This CDR3 reads CASSIGGGTQYL. In DNA, the CDR3 is TGTGCCAGTAGTATCGGAGGGGGTACGCAGTATCTT.

This clonotype was seen a handful of times. The chain's CDR3 is CASSYSTGVPGQQETQYF. The DNA of the CDR3 is TGTGCCAGCAGTTACTCGACGGGGGTACCGGGACAGCAAGAGACCCAGTACTTC. The J gene is TRBJ2-5, the V gene TRBV6-2 or TRBV6-3, with TRBD1 as a possible D gene (7 bases). The CDR3 runs 18 residues. With 0 bases removed from V and 2 bases from J, the gap between germline ends came to 19 bases. CDR1 and CDR2 from the germline V gene are MNHEY and SVGEGT.

This clonotype was detected only a few times. The rearrangement joins TRBV9 to TRBJ1-4; D perhaps matches TRBD1 (6 bases). Germline CDR1 reads SGDLS; CDR2 reads YYNGEE. V was cut by 0 bases and J by 6 bases, with 9 bases left in between. This CDR3 is built from 14 residues. The CDR3 is CASSVEGGDEKLFF. CDR3 bases: TGTGCCAGCAGCGTAGAGGGGGGAGATGAAAAACTGTTTTTT. The whole variable domain, remainder taken from reference TRBV9 and TRBJ1-4, is DSGVTQTPKHLITATGQRVTLRCSPRSGDLSVYWYQQSLDQGLQFLIQYYNGEERAKGNILERFSAQQFPDLHSELNLSSLELGDSALYFCASSVEGGDEKLFFGSGTQLSVL.

With respect to this clonotype: A much larger clonotype is one base distant, so this may be a read error. The chain uses TRBV23-1 and TRBJ2-2; weak D call: TRBD2 (5 bases). Being an ORF, TRBV23-1 has a function that is uncertain. The length of the CDR3 is 12 residues. The CDR3 region is CASTVTAGEPFF. CDR3 sequence (DNA): TGCGCCAGCACGGTAACAGCCGGGGAGCCGTTTTTT.

Notes on this clonotype: Just one base apart from a much larger clone, this may be a read error. The genes are TRBV20-1 and TRBJ2-7, with a tentative D call TRBD1 (6 bases). CDR3 size: 15 residues. In germline, CDR1 is DFQATT, CDR2 SNEGSKA (reference sequence). The CDR3 DNA reads as TGCAGTGCTAGAGATCGGCTACAGGGCACCTACGCGCAGTACTTC. Translating gives CSARDRLQGTYAQYF.

The chain employs TRBV2 and TRBJ2-1, with a tentative D call TRBD2 (6 bases). This CDR3 contains 8 residues. CDR1 and CDR2 (germline): SNHLY, FYNNEI. The V end was cut by 7 bases, the J end by 15 bases, with 7 bases between. CDR3 nucleotides: TGTGCCAGCATGGGAGGGTTCTTC. Its protein is CASMGGFF.

By share, this clonotype counts as medium-sized. The chain uses TRBV7-8 and TRBJ2-3; TRBD1 aligns across 8 bases. The germline gives CDR1 SGHVS, CDR2 FQNEAQ. CDR3 length equals 17 residues. The J segment lost 6 bases and the V segment lost 5 bases, leaving 16 bases of the junction unmatched. This CDR3 is CASSPGGSRGNVDTQYF. The CDR3 coding sequence is TGTGCCAGCAGCCCAGGGGGCAGTAGAGGGAATGTCGATACGCAGTATTTT.

This chain joins TRBV29-1 and TRBJ1-1; D is undetermined. Trimming removed 6 bases from V and 6 bases from J, with 8 bases in between. The CDR3 covers 10 residues. Germline loops: CDR1 SQVTM, CDR2 ANQGSEA. The CDR3 region has the DNA TGCAGCGTCCCCGGTCCTGAAGCTTTCTTT. This gives the protein CSVPGPEAFF.

J is TRBJ2-2 and V is TRBV24-1, with D tentatively TRBD1 (6 bases). Germline CDR1 is KGHDR and CDR2 is SFDVKD. The length of the CDR3 is 15 residues. V lost 2 bases and J lost 5, with 11 bases in between. CDR3: CATSDWGQGTGELFF. CDR3 nucleotides: TGTGCCACCAGTGATTGGGGGCAGGGAACCGGGGAGCTGTTTTTT.

Points on this clonotype: The CDR3 does not close with the conserved phenylalanine or tryptophan, likely indicating a read error. The CDR3 DNA reads as TGTGCCAGCAGTCCCCTGACCGGGACAGCAAACAATGGCTACACCAAC. Protein: CASSPLTGTANNGYTN. The chain is built from TRBV6-5 and TRBJ1-2; TRBD1 matches at 7 bases. The CDR3 has 16 amino acids. After removal of 5 bases from V and 6 bases from J, the junction contained 15 bases not matched to a gene. Germline V gives CDR1 MNHEY, CDR2 SVGAGI.

This clonotype appeared a single time. A much larger clonotype is one base distant, so this may be a read error. The J gene is TRBJ2-5, the V gene TRBV5-3; no reliable D call. TRBV5-3 is designated an ORF whose function remains uncertain. The CDR3 has 13 residues. The CDR3 DNA is TGTGCCAGCAGCTTGGACCGCGCGGAGCCCCAGTACTTC. This sequence encodes CASSLDRAEPQYF.

V usage is TRBV3-1 and J usage is TRBJ1-5, with D possibly TRBD1 on 5 matching bases. The CDR3 runs to 14 residues. Germline V gene lookup returns CDR1 LGHDT and CDR2 YNNKEL (reference sequence). V gave up 3 bases and J gave up 7 bases, with 13 bases separating them. The CDR3 spells CASSHVGAGQPQHF. Written as DNA, the CDR3 is TGTGCCAGCAGCCATGTAGGGGCGGGACAGCCCCAGCATTTT.

Worth noting for this clonotype: At one boundary the junction diverges from the germline segment, which might be a read error. V usage is TRBV5-6 and J usage is TRBJ1-5; 11 nucleotides line up with TRBD1. Germline V gene lookup returns CDR1 SGHDT and CDR2 YYEEEE. The length of the CDR3 is 14 residues. In DNA form, the CDR3 reads TGTGTCAGCAGCTTTGGACAGGGGGCTCAGCCCCAGCATTTT. Translation gives CVSSFGQGAQPQHF.

The chain couples TRBV11-2 to TRBJ2-2; 13 positions match TRBD2. The trim removed 5 bases at V and 5 bases at J, leaving 8 bases unmatched. The germline V gene encodes CDR1 SGHAT and CDR2 FQNNGV. The CDR3 spans 17 residues. The CDR3 loop reads CASSAPGLAGVTGELFF. For the CDR3, the DNA is TGTGCCAGCAGCGCTCCCGGACTAGCGGGAGTTACCGGGGAGCTGTTTTTT. Looking up the rest from reference TRBV11-2 and TRBJ2-2 gives the full variable domain: EAGVAQSPRYKIIEKRQSVAFWCNPISGHATLYWYQQILGQGPKLLIQFQNNGVVDDSQLPKDRFSAERLKGVDSTLKIQPAKLEDSAVYLCASSAPGLAGVTGELFFGEGSRLTVL.

A word on this clonotype: This clone may be a read error of a much larger clone one base away. This rearrangement joins TRBV7-2 to TRBJ2-3; no firm D call. CDR1 is SGHTA and CDR2 is FQGNSA in the germline V gene. The CDR3 is made up of 17 amino acids. V was pared by 2 bases and J by 0 bases, with 15 bases between. The CDR3 DNA reads TGTGCCAGCAGCTTATTCCCTCCGGCCCCCAGCACAGATACGCAGTATTTT. It encodes CASSLFPPAPSTDTQYF.

The J gene is TRBJ1-6, the V gene TRBV2; the D is unclear. The CDR3 contains 12 residues. V dropped 3 bases and J dropped 16 bases, with 13 bases sitting between them. Germline CDR1 reads SNHLY; CDR2 reads FYNNEI. CDR3 residues: CASSDHGRSLHF. Written as DNA, the CDR3 is TGTGCCAGCAGTGACCACGGACGGTCTCTCCACTTT.

A few counts support this clonotype. CDR3 nucleotide sequence: TGTGCCAGCAGTCCAGGACAGCAGCCCCAGCATTTT. It yields the protein CASSPGQQPQHF. The rearrangement links TRBV28 to TRBJ1-5; tentative D call: TRBD1 (6 bases). V lost 5 bases to trimming and J lost 7 bases, with 9 bases between them. The CDR3 sequence is 12 residues long. Germline V gives CDR1 MDHEN, CDR2 SYDVKM. The full variable domain, its missing parts supplied by reference TRBV28 and TRBJ1-5, is DVKVTQSSRYLVKRTGEKVFLECVQDMDHENMFWYRQDPGLGLRLIYFSYDVKMKEKGDIPEGYSVSREKKERFSLILESASTNQTSMYLCASSPGQQPQHFGDGTRLSIL.

This clonotype is large by share. The V and J genes are TRBV3-2 and TRBJ1-5; the table's D call of TRBD1 was not tested on the DNA. TRBV3-2 represents a pseudogene. This CDR3 comprises 13 residues. The CDR3 reads CASCGGSDQPQHF. The CDR3 bases are TGTGCCAGCTGTGGGGGGTCCGATCAGCCCCAGCATTTT.

This clonotype was recorded once. This may come from a read error, since a much larger clone is one base off. The chain is built from TRBV6-5 and TRBJ2-3, with unresolved D. Trimming took 6 bases from V and 0 from J, leaving 10 bases between them. The CDR3 length is 14 residues. Germline V gives CDR1 MNHEY, CDR2 SVGAGI. CDR3 region: CASRYLGSTDTQYF. CDR3 nucleotides: TGTGCCAGCAGATACCTAGGAAGCACAGATACGCAGTATTTT.

Points on this clonotype: One base away lies a much larger clone, so this may be a sequencing read error. Here the CDR3 DNA reads TGTGCCAGCACTTCACTAGCGCATGTGGAAAACATTCAGCACTTC. Translated, it gives CASTSLAHVENIQHF. The V gene is TRBV6-5, the J gene TRBJ2-4, with 7 bases lining up with TRBD2. Germline loops: CDR1 MNHEY, CDR2 SVGAGI. The CDR3 is 15 amino acids.

As for this clonotype: One junction end does not reproduce the germline sequence, and a read error may be involved. The V call is TRBV5-3, the J call TRBJ2-1; TRBD2 agrees at 8 bases. Being an ORF, TRBV5-3 has a function that is uncertain. There are 17 residues in the CDR3. The CDR3 coding sequence is TGTGCCAGCAGCTTGGATCCAGCGGGAGCCCCCTACAATGAGCAGTTCTTC. Its protein is CASSLDPAGAPYNEQFF.